These 20 T cell receptor beta chains originate from one sample sequenced in a study of blood T cell repertoires in COVID-19. Some clones are missing from TCRdb's copy, which holds only in-frame ones; the method was immunoSEQ multiplex PCR. Altogether approximately 170,000 clones are present, 84% being singletons, with the ten largest covering about 8%. The specimen was peripheral blood. The receptors here all came from a man aged 40-49 years who had recovered from COVID-19.

The CDR3 DNA sequence: TGTGCCAGCAGTGAAGGACAGGGCCTCACAGATACGCAGTATTTT. As protein: CASSEGQGLTDTQYF. The chain carries TRBV2 and TRBJ2-3; 7 bases align to TRBD1. J lost 2 bases, V lost 1 base, and 3 bases had no gene match. CDR1 and CDR2 from the germline V gene are SNHLY and FYNNEI. The CDR3 loop spans 15 amino acids.

The CDR3 loop is CASSPFTRGVYGYTF. The CDR3 DNA reads as TGTGCCAGCAGCCCCTTCACCCGGGGGGTCTATGGCTACACCTTC. This chain connects TRBV3-1 (or the pseudogene TRBV3-2) to TRBJ1-2, with D tentatively TRBD1 (5 bases). CDR3 length equals 15 residues. Germline CDR1 LGHDT, CDR2 YNNKEL (reference sequence). Trimming cost V 4 bases and J 4 bases, with 16 bases left between them.

The rearrangement joins TRBV7-9 to TRBJ2-7; possibly TRBD1 for D (5 bases). The CDR3 is made up of 13 amino acids. Germline loops: CDR1 SEHNR, CDR2 FQNEAQ (reference sequence). The V and J ends lost 5 bases and 4 bases respectively, with 12 bases between them. For the CDR3, the DNA is TGTGCCAGCAGCGTTTTCCCAGGGTACGAGCAGTACTTC. This encodes CASSVFPGYEQYF.

This chain's CDR3 is CASSPSLAGEQVTQYF. CDR3 sequence (DNA): TGTGCCAGCAGCCCGTCACTAGCGGGAGAACAGGTTACGCAGTATTTT. The chain uses TRBV4-2 and TRBJ2-3; 11 bases line up with TRBD2. With 4 bases clipped from V and 8 bases from J, the junction kept 11 bases outside the gene matches. The CDR3 has 16 residues. Germline V gene lookup returns CDR1 LGHNA and CDR2 YNFKEQ.

The chain is built from TRBV6-1 and TRBJ1-3, with D maybe TRBD1 (5 bases). Germline values: CDR1 MNHNS, CDR2 SASEGT. Trimming stripped 4 bases from V and 0 bases from J, with 13 bases between. The CDR3 covers 16 residues. CDR3 loop: CASSGTWDYSGNTIYF. CDR3 in DNA: TGTGCCAGCAGTGGAACCTGGGACTACTCTGGAAACACCATATATTTT.

The V call is TRBV6-2 or TRBV6-3, the J call TRBJ2-7, with unresolved D. This CDR3 spans 12 amino acids. The germline CDR1 and CDR2 sequences are MNHEY and SVGEGT. The ends were cut back, 2 bases at V and 7 bases at J, with 9 bases in the middle. This CDR3 is CASSYTLREQYF. The CDR3 coding sequence is TGTGCCAGCAGTTACACCTTGAGGGAGCAGTACTTC.

The rearrangement links TRBV2 to TRBJ1-2; D gene unclear. CDR1 is SNHLY, CDR2 FYNNEI, per germline. The CDR3 is made up of 14 amino acids. V dropped 2 bases and J dropped 8 bases, with 15 bases sitting between them. In DNA form, the CDR3 reads TGTGCCAGCAGTGAACAAAGCGGCCGGTACGGCTACACCTTC. This codes for CASSEQSGRYGYTF.

The rearrangement joins TRBV27 to TRBJ1-1; D gene ambiguous. The germline CDR1 and CDR2 sequences are MNHEY and SMNVEV (reference sequence). The CDR3 sequence is 14 residues long. Trimming stripped 5 bases from V and 7 bases from J, with 17 bases between. The CDR3 spells CASSPSQDKVEAFF. CDR3 coding DNA: TGTGCCAGCAGTCCATCCCAAGACAAAGTTGAAGCTTTCTTT.

This chain joins TRBV18 and TRBJ2-1; TRBD1 is a possible D gene (6 bases). Trimming left V 3 bases short and J 5 bases short, with 8 bases between. The CDR3 extends over 13 amino acids. CDR1 KGHSH and CDR2 LQKENI come from the germline V gene. CDR3 sequence: CASSPGQNNEQFF. The CDR3 DNA is TGTGCCAGCTCACCCGGACAGAACAATGAGCAGTTCTTC.

On this clone: A read error may produce the germline difference seen at one junction end. The chain has TRBV4-3 and TRBJ1-2; D remains unclear. Germline V gives CDR1 LGHNA, CDR2 YSLEER. The CDR3 totals 15 residues. CDR3 DNA sequence: TGCGCCAGCAGGCAAGGTCGGGAGGCGGGCTATGGCTACACCTTC. Protein sequence: CASRQGREAGYGYTF.

The rearrangement uses TRBV19 and TRBJ2-1; TRBD2 matches 9 bases. This CDR3 contains 19 residues. Germline CDR1 is LNHDA and CDR2 is SQIVND (reference sequence). J gave up 1 base and V 4 bases, and 14 bases lay outside the gene matches. CDR3 sequence (DNA): TGTGCCAGTAGTAGGGCTAGCGGGAACCTATACCAATCCTACAATGAGCAGTTCTTC. Residues: CASSRASGNLYQSYNEQFF.

V is TRBV11-1 and J is TRBJ1-1; 8 bases agree with TRBD1. Germline CDR1 SGHAT, CDR2 FQDESV (reference sequence). CDR3 length: 14 amino acids. Unmatched junction bases numbered 4, after V lost 3 bases and J lost 4 bases. CDR3 protein: CASSLVQGATEAFF. The CDR3 coding sequence is TGTGCCAGCAGCTTGGTCCAGGGGGCCACTGAAGCTTTCTTT.

This clone was seen a single time. The V gene is TRBV9, the J gene TRBJ2-3; TRBD1 aligns across 8 bases. This CDR3 has 15 residues. V dropped 0 bases and J dropped 5; count of bases not matched to a gene: 5. The germline gives CDR1 SGDLS, CDR2 YYNGEE. CDR3 region: CASSVVGDRKDTQYF. CDR3 bases: TGTGCCAGCAGCGTAGTGGGGGACAGGAAAGATACGCAGTATTTT.

The V call is TRBV6-5, the J call TRBJ2-2, with TRBD2 identical over 7 bases. Trimming cost V 6 bases and J 3 bases; bases outside gene matches: 1. Germline V gives CDR1 MNHEY, CDR2 SVGAGI. CDR3 length equals 13 residues. CDR3 sequence: CASSGGYTGELFF. Here the CDR3 DNA reads TGTGCCAGCAGCGGGGGGTACACCGGGGAGCTGTTTTTT.

This chain connects TRBV4-3 to TRBJ2-7; 7 bases match TRBD2. With 0 bases clipped from V and 4 bases from J, the junction kept 0 bases outside the gene matches. CDR3 length: 13 amino acids. CDR1 is LGHNA and CDR2 is YSLEER in the germline V gene. The CDR3 coding sequence is TGCGCCAGCAGCCAAGACGGGGGGTACGAGCAGTACTTC. It is translated as CASSQDGGYEQYF.

This clone was observed a handful of times. This chain joins TRBV3-1 (or the pseudogene TRBV3-2) and TRBJ2-3; no firm D call. CDR1 LGHDT and CDR2 YNNKEL come from the germline V gene (reference sequence). This CDR3 spans 14 amino acids. Trimming removed 1 base from V and 4 bases from J, with 9 bases in between. The CDR3 nucleotides read TGTGCCAGCAGCCAAGCTCTAGGTGCAGATACGCAGTATTTT. This sequence encodes CASSQALGADTQYF.

The J gene is TRBJ2-1, the V gene TRBV4-3; 9 bases match TRBD2. J lost 4 bases, V lost 2 bases, and 6 bases had no gene match. The germline V gene encodes CDR1 LGHNA and CDR2 YSLEER. CDR3 length: 16 amino acids. The CDR3 here is CASSQRLAGPYNEQFF. The CDR3 nucleotides read TGCGCCAGCAGCCAACGGCTAGCGGGGCCATACAATGAGCAGTTCTTC.

The V gene is TRBV10-3, the J gene TRBJ2-5, with D possibly matching TRBD2 (5 bases). Trimming stripped 2 bases from V and 1 base from J, with 11 bases between. This CDR3 comprises 15 residues. Per germline, CDR1 ENHRY and CDR2 SYGVKD. Written as DNA, the CDR3 is TGTGCCATCAGTGAGCGGGATTCCCCCCAAGAGACCCAGTACTTC. Translation gives CAISERDSPQETQYF.

The J gene is TRBJ2-7, the V gene TRBV18; 10 bases match TRBD1. Trimming removed 6 bases from V and 3 bases from J; junction bases left unmatched: 5. This CDR3 is 14 amino acids long. Germline-derived CDR1 and CDR2 are KGHSH and LQKENI. CDR3 in DNA: TGTGCCAGCTCGACCGGGACAGGGGACTACGAGCAGTACTTC. It encodes CASSTGTGDYEQYF.

The rearrangement uses TRBV28 and TRBJ2-2; D is unresolved. V was clipped by 4 bases and J by 9 bases, with 3 bases between them. The CDR3 runs to 10 residues. The germline CDR1 and CDR2 sequences are MDHEN and SYDVKM. The CDR3 sequence: CASSSRELFF. The CDR3 nucleotides are TGTGCCAGCAGTTCTAGGGAGCTGTTTTTT.